The rows below give T cell receptor beta chains drawn from one sample of a study of T cell repertoires in cytomegalovirus infection. TCRdb reanalysed the reads using MiXCR and keeps one entry per CDR3 protein. This table has 200,000 to 250,000 distinct CDR3 sequences, about 23% appearing once. What was sequenced was CD8+ T cells from PBMCs. The receptors derive from a human donor in good health (CMV status not recorded). Some clones in this sample may be carry-over from other donors' samples. Each CDR3 is given with its conserved first and last residue. D genes are given only for firm matches. Not all rows give a size; the values are once, few, many and, for expanded clones, a class.

>TRBJ2-1|TRBD2|few|TRBV7-9|16
TGTGCCAGCAGCTCCAGGACTAGCGGGGCCCTCAATGAGCAGTTCTTC
CASSSRTSGALNEQFF
>TRBJ2-3|TRBD2|.|TRBV2|17
TGTGCCAGCAGCCGACGCGAAGCGGGGGCCAGCACAGATACGCAGTATTTT
CASSRREAGASTDTQYF
>TRBJ2-1|TRBD2|many|TRBV27|15
TGTGCCAGCAGTTATACTAGCGGGGCCTACAATGAGCAGTTCTTC
CASSYTSGAYNEQFF
>TRBJ2-7|TRBD2|.|TRBV6-2/TRBV6-3|18
TGTGCCAGCACTTTAGCGGGGACTACCGCCCTCTACCCCTACGAGCAGTACTTC
CASTLAGTTALYPYEQYF
>TRBJ1-1|.|.|TRBV3-1|15
TGTGCCAGCAGCCAAGGACCCCTCAGGAACCCTGAAGCTTTCTTT
CASSQGPLRNPEAFF
>TRBJ1-1|.|many|TRBV7-2|17
TGTGCCAGCAGCTTAATCCCCCTCACTTACCCGAACACTGAAGCTTTCTTT
CASSLIPLTYPNTEAFF
>TRBJ1-1|.|few|TRBV29-1|14
TGCAGCGTTGAAGAGACAGGAATGAACACTGAAGCTTTCTTT
CSVEETGMNTEAFF
>TRBJ2-7|.|few|TRBV7-9|14
TGTGCCAGCAGCTTAGTGGGGGAGTGGGACGAGCAGTACTTC
CASSLVGEWDEQYF
>TRBJ1-2|.|many|TRBV7-9|16
TGTGCCAGCAGCGTCTCCGGAAATTTAGGCAACTATGGCTACACCTTC
CASSVSGNLGNYGYTF
>TRBJ2-1|.|.|TRBV28|12
TGTGCCAGCCATGGGGTCCAAGTAGAGCAGTTCTTC
CASHGVQVEQFF
>TRBJ1-1|TRBD1|few|TRBV2|12
TGTGCCACCTTACAGGGGAAGACTGAAGCTTTCTTT
CATLQGKTEAFF
>TRBJ2-3|.|many|TRBV20-1|16
TGCAGTGCTAGAGATTCCGGCGGGGCTAATACAGATACGCAGTATTTT
CSARDSGGANTDTQYF
>TRBJ2-1|.|many|TRBV12-3/TRBV12-4|14
TGTGCCAGCAGTTTTGGTAGAACCTACAATGAGCAGTTCTTC
CASSFGRTYNEQFF
>TRBJ2-1|TRBD2|.|TRBV28|13
TGTGCCAGCAATAGCGGGGGGGCGAATGAGCAGTTCTTC
CASNSGGANEQFF
>TRBJ2-2|.|many|TRBV7-8|17
TGTGCCAGCAGCTCGAGACAAGGGCACACGAACACCGGGGAGCTGTTTTTT
CASSSRQGHTNTGELFF
>TRBJ1-2|.|.|TRBV4-1|13
TGCGCCAGCAGCCTCAGACAGAGCTATGGCTACACCTTC
CASSLRQSYGYTF
>TRBJ1-1|TRBD1|.|TRBV9|15
TGTGCCAGCAGCGTAGAGGACAGGGGGAACACTGAAGCTTTCTTT
CASSVEDRGNTEAFF
>TRBJ2-7|.|.|TRBV11-2|14
TGTGCCAGCAGCGCCAAACAGGGTGACCACGAGCAGTACTTC
CASSAKQGDHEQYF
>TRBJ1-6|.|once|TRBV12-3/TRBV12-4|14
TGTGTCAGCAGTTCTGGGGGACTAAATTCACCCCTCCACTTT
CVSSSGGLNSPLHF
>TRBJ2-7|TRBD1|few|TRBV28|18
TGTGCCAGCAGTCACACTAGAACCGGACAGGGGAGAGCCTACGAGCAGTACTTC
CASSHTRTGQGRAYEQYF